The clone carrying this T cell receptor beta chain was seen a handful of times. What it binds is unknown. These data originate in a study of T cells in Graves' hyperthyroidism and ophthalmopathy. The CDR3 has 16 residues. With V trimmed by 4 bases and J by 3 bases, 4 bases remained unmatched. The V gene's germline CDR1 is SGHDT and CDR2 YYEEEE. Study observations and caveats: By a 13 V-J model, ophthalmopathy was set apart from stable hyperthyroidism. With a median lead of 6.5 months before onset, the model predicted ophthalmopathy.

Researchers took RNA transcripts and amplified the TCR beta CDR3 regions from them. HTBI primers were employed in a first-round RT-PCR of the TCR CDR3. TCRdb reanalysed the multiplex PCR reads using MiXCR and keeps one entry per CDR3 protein. The table shows around 440,000 distinct CDR3 sequences, with less than 20% occurring only once. The source is a young woman with Graves' hyperthyroidism. The specimen was blood. V gene TRBV5-6 combines with J gene TRBJ2-1; 13 bases match TRBD2. The CDR3 region is CASSGLAGEHYNEQFF. CDR3 nucleotides: TGTGCCAGCAGCGGACTAGCGGGGGAACACTACAATGAGCAGTTCTTC.